Described below is a single T cell receptor (beta chain) sequence and its context. Its antigen is currently unknown. The sample holds other DNA sequences that translate to the same CDR3. The method was immunoSEQ multiplex PCR; TCRdb's version includes in-frame clones alone and lacks a portion of them. The repertoire includes roughly 80,000 clones, more than 85% of them detected once, and approximately 0.35% sits in the top ten. The source of the sample is a study of Tregs in tolerant kidney transplant recipients. Study-wide results and limits: Nucleotide sequences could not be compared across some patients' samples due to primer changes.

Germline V gene lookup returns CDR1 LNHDA and CDR2 SQIVND (reference sequence). The CDR3 extends over 18 amino acids. Trimming shortened V by 5 bases and J by 1 base, and 20 bases separated the two germline ends. This TCR was recovered from a human donor who received a combined kidney and bone marrow transplant. The specimen was Tregs from blood, collected before the transplant. The chain employs TRBV19 and TRBJ2-2; D is possibly TRBD2 (6 bases). The CDR3 DNA reads TGTGCCAGTAGTGGGCGGGGTGGGAGAGCTTTGAACACCGGGGAGCTGTTTTTT. Amino acids: CASSGRGGRALNTGELFF.